This T cell receptor (beta chain) was obtained from a study of blood T cell repertoires in COVID-19. Across the study: Acute-phase and convalescent COVID-19 samples originated in the United States, Italy and Spain.

In this sample, this clone turned up a few times. Authors' processing steps: For nucleated cells, counts were estimated from reference gene primer amplification. TCRdb's copy holds only in-frame clones and misses some; the assay was immunoSEQ multiplex PCR. Clonal size and the V and J genes are those of that table, whereas D and trimming came from the DNA. The data contain about 21,000 clones, roughly 85% of them singletons. What was sequenced was peripheral blood. The receptor comes from a man aged 80 or over with acute or convalescent COVID-19.

CDR3 DNA sequence: TGTGCCAGTAGGGGAGAAGCCCTCGCGGGCGTGGGGCCCCAGCATTTT. Its translation is CASRGEALAGVGPQHF. The chain carries TRBV19 and TRBJ1-5; D gene uncertain. The CDR3 has 16 amino acids. Trimming took off 6 bases at V and 9 bases at J, with 24 bases between the two ends. The germline V gene encodes CDR1 LNHDA and CDR2 SQIVND (reference sequence).